The text below deals with one T cell receptor (beta chain). Its target is not known. Template-switch reactions added UMIs with a 6-nucleotide sample barcode. Each CDR3 protein gets one entry in TCRdb, which reprocessed the 5' RACE reads and gives no DNA. The specimen's table records approximately 150,000 distinct CDR3 sequences. The data belong to a study of monozygotic twins with inflammatory bowel disease. Study-wide findings and caveats: Clonotype sharing was lower in IBD patients than healthy twins, most markedly with disease activity.

This CDR3 contains 15 residues. Germline-derived CDR1 and CDR2 are GTSNPN and SVGIG (reference sequence). The V and J genes are TRBV30 and TRBJ2-7; TCRdb indicates TRBD1, and absent DNA this call remains unverified. The sample comprised blood. The sequence derives from a human donor with ulcerative colitis or Crohn's disease, or a healthy co-twin of an affected twin (not recorded which). CDR3 sequence reads: CAWRNLRQGYYEQYF.